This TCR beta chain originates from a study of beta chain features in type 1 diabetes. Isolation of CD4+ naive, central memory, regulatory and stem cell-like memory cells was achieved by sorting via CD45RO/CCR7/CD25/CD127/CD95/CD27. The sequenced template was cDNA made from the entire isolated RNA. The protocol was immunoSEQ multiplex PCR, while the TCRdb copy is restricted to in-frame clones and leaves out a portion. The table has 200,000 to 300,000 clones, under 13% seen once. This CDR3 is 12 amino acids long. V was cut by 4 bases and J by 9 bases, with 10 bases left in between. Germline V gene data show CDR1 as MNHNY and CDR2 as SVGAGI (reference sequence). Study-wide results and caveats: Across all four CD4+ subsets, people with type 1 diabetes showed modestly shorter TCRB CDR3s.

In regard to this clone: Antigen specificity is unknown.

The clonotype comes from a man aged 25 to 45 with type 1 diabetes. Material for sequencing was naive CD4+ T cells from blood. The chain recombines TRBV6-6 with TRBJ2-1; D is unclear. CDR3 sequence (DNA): TGTGCCAGCAGTTCCCGACTCGGTGAGCAGTTCTTC. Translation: CASSSRLGEQFF.